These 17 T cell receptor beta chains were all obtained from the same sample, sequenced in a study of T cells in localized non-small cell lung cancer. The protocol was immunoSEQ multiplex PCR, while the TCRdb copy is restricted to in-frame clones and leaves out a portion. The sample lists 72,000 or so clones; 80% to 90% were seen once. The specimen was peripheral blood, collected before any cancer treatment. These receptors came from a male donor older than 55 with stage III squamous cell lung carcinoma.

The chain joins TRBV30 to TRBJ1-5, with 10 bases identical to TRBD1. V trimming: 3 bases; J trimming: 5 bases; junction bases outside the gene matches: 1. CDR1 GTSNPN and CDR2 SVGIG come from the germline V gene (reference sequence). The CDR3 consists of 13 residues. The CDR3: CAWRTGGDQPQHF. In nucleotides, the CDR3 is TGTGCCTGGAGGACAGGGGGCGATCAGCCCCAGCATTTT.

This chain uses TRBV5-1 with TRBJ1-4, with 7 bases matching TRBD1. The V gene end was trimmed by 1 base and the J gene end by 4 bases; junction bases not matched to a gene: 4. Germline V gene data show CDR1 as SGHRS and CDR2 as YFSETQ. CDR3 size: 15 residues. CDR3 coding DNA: TGCGCCAGCAGCTTGAGGGGGCAGGGTAATGAAAAACTGTTTTTT. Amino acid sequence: CASSLRGQGNEKLFF. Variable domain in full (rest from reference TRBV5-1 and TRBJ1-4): KAGVTQTPRYLIKTRGQQVTLSCSPISGHRSVSWYQQTPGQGLQFLFEYFSETQRNKGNFPGRFSGRQFSNSRSEMNVSTLELGDSALYLCASSLRGQGNEKLFFGSGTQLSVL.

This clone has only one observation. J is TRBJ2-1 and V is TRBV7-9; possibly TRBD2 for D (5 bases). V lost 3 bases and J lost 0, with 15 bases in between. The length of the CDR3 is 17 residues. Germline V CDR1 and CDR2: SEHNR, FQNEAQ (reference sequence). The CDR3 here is CASSLDREAPSYNEQFF. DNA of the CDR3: TGTGCCAGCAGCTTGGATCGGGAAGCGCCCTCCTACAATGAGCAGTTCTTC.

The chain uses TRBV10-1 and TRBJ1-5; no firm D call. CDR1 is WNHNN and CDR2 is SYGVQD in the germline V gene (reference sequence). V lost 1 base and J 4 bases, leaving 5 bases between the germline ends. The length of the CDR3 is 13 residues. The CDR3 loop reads CASSEYRNQPQHF. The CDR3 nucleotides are TGCGCCAGCAGTGAGTACCGAAATCAGCCCCAGCATTTT.

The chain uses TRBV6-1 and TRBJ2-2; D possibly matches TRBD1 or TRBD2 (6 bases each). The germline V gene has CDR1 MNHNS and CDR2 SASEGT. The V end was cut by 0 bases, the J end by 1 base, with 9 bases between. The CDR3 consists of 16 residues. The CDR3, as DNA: TGTGCCAGCAGTGAAGCAAGGGGGGAGAACACCGGGGAGCTGTTTTTT. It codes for CASSEARGENTGELFF.

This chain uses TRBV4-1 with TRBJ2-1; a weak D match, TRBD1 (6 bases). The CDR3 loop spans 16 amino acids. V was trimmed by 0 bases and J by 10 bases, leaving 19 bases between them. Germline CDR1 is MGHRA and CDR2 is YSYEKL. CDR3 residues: CASSQDRGGRLPEQFF. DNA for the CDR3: TGCGCCAGCAGCCAAGATCGAGGGGGACGATTACCCGAGCAGTTCTTC.

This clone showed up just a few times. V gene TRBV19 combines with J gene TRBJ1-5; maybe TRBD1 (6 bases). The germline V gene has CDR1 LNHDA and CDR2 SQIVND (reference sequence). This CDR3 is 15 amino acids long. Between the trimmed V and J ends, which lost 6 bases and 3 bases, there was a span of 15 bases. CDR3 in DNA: TGTGCCAGTAGCGATCGGGGACAAGCCAATCAGCCCCAGCATTTT. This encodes CASSDRGQANQPQHF.

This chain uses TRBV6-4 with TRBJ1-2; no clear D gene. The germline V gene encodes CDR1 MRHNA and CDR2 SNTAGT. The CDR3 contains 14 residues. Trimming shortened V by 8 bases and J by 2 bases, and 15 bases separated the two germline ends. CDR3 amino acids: CASPYGEGNYGYTF. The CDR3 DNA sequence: TGTGCCAGCCCCTATGGGGAGGGAAACTATGGCTACACCTTC.

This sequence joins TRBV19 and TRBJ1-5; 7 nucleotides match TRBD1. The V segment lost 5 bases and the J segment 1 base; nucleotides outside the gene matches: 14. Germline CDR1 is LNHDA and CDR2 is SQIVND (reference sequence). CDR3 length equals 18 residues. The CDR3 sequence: CASSGDRRHQRSNQPQHF. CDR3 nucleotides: TGTGCCAGTAGTGGGGACAGAAGGCACCAAAGGAGCAATCAGCCCCAGCATTTT.

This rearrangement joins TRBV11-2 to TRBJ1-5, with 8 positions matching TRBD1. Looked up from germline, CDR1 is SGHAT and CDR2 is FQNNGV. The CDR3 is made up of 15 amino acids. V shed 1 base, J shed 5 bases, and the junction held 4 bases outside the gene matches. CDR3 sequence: CASSLAGGAYQPQHF. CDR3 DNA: TGTGCCAGCAGCTTAGCAGGGGGCGCTTATCAGCCCCAGCATTTT.

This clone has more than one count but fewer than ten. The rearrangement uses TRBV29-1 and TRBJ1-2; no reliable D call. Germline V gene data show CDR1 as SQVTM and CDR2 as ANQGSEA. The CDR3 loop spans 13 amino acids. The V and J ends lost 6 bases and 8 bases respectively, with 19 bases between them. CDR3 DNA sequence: TGCAGCGTCGAGCCGAGCGGGTTAGACGGCTACACCTTC. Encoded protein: CSVEPSGLDGYTF. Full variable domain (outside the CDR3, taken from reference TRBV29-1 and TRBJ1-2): SAVISQKPSRDICQRGTSLTIQCQVDSQVTMMFWYRQQPGQSLTLIATANQGSEATYESGFVIDKFPISRPNLTFSTLTVSNMSPEDSSIYLCSVEPSGLDGYTFGSGTRLTVV.

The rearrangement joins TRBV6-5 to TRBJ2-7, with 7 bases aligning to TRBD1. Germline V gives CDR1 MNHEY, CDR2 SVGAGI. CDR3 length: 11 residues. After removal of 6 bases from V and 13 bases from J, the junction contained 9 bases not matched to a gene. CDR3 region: CASRIGQAQYF. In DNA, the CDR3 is TGTGCCAGCAGAATCGGACAGGCCCAATACTTC.

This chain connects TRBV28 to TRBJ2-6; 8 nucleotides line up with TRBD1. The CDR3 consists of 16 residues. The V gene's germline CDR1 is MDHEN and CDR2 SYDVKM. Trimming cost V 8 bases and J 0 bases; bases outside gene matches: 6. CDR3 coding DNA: TGTGCCAGCCAGGGGGCCCAGAGCTCTGGGGCCAACGTCCTGACTTTC. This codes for CASQGAQSSGANVLTF.

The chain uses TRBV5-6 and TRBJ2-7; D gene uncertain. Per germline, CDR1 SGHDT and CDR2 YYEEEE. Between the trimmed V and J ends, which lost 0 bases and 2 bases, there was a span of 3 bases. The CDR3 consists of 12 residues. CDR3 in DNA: TGTGCCAGCAGCTTGGGAACCTACGAGCAGTACTTC. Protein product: CASSLGTYEQYF.

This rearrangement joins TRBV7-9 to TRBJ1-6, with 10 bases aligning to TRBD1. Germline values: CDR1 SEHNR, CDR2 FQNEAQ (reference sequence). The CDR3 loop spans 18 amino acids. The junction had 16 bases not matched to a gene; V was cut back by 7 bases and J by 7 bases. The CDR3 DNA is TGTGCCAGCACCAATATTACGGGGGGGACAGGGGAGAATTCACCCCTCCACTTT. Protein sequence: CASTNITGGTGENSPLHF.

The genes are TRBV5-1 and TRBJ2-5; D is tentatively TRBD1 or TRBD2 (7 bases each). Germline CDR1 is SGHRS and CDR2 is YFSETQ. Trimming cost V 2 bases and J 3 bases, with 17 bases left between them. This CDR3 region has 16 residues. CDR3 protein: CASSFSPTGREETQYF. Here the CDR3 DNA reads TGCGCCAGCAGCTTTTCCCCGACAGGGAGGGAAGAGACCCAGTACTTC.

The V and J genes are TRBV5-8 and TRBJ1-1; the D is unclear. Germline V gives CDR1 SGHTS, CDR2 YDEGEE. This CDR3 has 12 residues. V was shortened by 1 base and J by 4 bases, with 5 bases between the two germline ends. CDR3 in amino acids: CASSLLSTEAFF. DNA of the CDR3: TGTGCCAGCAGCTTGCTCAGCACTGAAGCTTTCTTT.